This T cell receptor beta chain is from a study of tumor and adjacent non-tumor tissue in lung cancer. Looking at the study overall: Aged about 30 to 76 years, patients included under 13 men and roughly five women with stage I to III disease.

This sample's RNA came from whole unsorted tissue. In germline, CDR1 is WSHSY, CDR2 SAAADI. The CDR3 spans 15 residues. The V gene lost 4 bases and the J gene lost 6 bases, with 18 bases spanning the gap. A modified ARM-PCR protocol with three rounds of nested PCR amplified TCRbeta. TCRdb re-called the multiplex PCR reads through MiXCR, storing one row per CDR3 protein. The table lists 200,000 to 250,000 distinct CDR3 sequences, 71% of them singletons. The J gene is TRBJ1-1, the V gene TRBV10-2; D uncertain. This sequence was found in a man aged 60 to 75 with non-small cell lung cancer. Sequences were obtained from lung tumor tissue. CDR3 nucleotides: TGCGCCAGCAGTGGATCAGGCAGCCTTCTGGCTGAAGCTTTCTTT. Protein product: CASSGSGSLLAEAFF.